A single sample gave rise to the 9 T cell receptor beta chains below, sequenced in a study of T cell repertoires in cytomegalovirus infection. TCRdb reanalysed the reads using MiXCR and keeps one entry per CDR3 protein. The sample gives hundreds of thousands of distinct CDR3 sequences, 9.6% of which show up once; about 2.3% is in the top ten. Sequencing used PBMCs. The receptors derive from a human donor in good health (CMV status not recorded). Some clones in this sample may be carry-over from other donors' samples.

V is TRBV20-1 and J is TRBJ2-1; 12 bases fit TRBD2. Per germline, CDR1 DFQATT and CDR2 SNEGSKA (reference sequence). The CDR3 covers 13 residues. In nucleotides, the CDR3 is TGCAGGCCGGGGACTAGCGGGTCCTATGAGCAGTTCTTC. It is translated as CRPGTSGSYEQFF.

The V gene is TRBV27, the J gene TRBJ2-2; 7 nucleotides agree with TRBD2. After removal of 10 bases from V and 3 bases from J, the junction contained 11 bases not matched to a gene. Germline lookup yields CDR1 MNHEY and CDR2 SMNVEV (reference sequence). CDR3 length equals 15 residues. The CDR3 sequence is CATNPGGPDTGELFF. The CDR3 DNA reads TGTGCCACCAACCCGGGGGGACCGGACACCGGGGAGCTGTTTTTT.

This clonotype was observed many times. This rearrangement joins TRBV6-1 to TRBJ1-4, with a possible D match to TRBD1 (5 bases). This CDR3 has 18 residues. Germline loops: CDR1 MNHNS, CDR2 SASEGT. V was cut by 0 bases and J by 2 bases, with 16 bases left in between. DNA of the CDR3: TGTGCCAGCAGTGAAGCTCGGGGCCTCTCTTCCACTAATGAAAAACTGTTTTTT. This translates into CASSEARGLSSTNEKLFF.

The sample holds many counts of this clonotype. The chain is built from TRBV10-3 and TRBJ1-5, with D unclear. With 3 bases removed from V and 6 bases from J, the gap between germline ends came to 15 bases. Germline-derived CDR1 and CDR2 are ENHRY and SYGVKD. This CDR3 is built from 15 residues. Here the CDR3 reads CAISDSAGFVQPQHF. The CDR3 bases are TGTGCCATCAGTGATTCGGCGGGGTTCGTTCAGCCCCAGCATTTT.

The table lists this clonotype with many counts. The chain is built from TRBV7-9 and TRBJ1-1; no reliable D call. V was pared by 5 bases and J by 6 bases, with 16 bases between. CDR1 SEHNR and CDR2 FQNEAQ come from the germline V gene (reference sequence). This CDR3 comprises 14 residues. CDR3 in amino acids: CASSPRSYSAEAFF. The DNA for the CDR3 is TGTGCCAGCAGCCCTAGGTCTTACAGCGCTGAAGCTTTCTTT.

This clonotype was recorded many times. This chain joins TRBV5-5 and TRBJ2-7, with no clear D. This CDR3 is built from 13 residues. CDR1 SGHKS and CDR2 YYEKEE come from the germline V gene (reference sequence). V lost 2 bases to trimming and J lost 3 bases, with 9 bases between them. CDR3 residues: CASSFPSGYEQYF. CDR3 DNA: TGTGCCAGCAGCTTCCCCTCCGGCTACGAGCAGTACTTC. The full variable domain, with the rest looked up from reference TRBV5-5 and TRBJ2-7, is DAGVTQSPTHLIKTRGQQVTLRCSPISGHKSVSWYQQVLGQGPQFIFQYYEKEERGRGNFPDRFSARQFPNYSSELNVNALLLGDSALYLCASSFPSGYEQYFGPGTRLTVT.

This clonotype was picked up many times. J is TRBJ2-5 and V is TRBV14; 7 bases agree with TRBD2. Germline CDR1 is SGHDN and CDR2 is FVKESK. The CDR3 contains 15 residues. With 1 base clipped from V and 4 bases from J, the junction kept 6 bases outside the gene matches. The CDR3 DNA reads as TGTGCCAGCAGCCAAGTGGGGGGGGAGAGAGAGACCCAGTACTTC. Encoded protein: CASSQVGGERETQYF.

Many counts were recorded for this clonotype. V is TRBV15 and J is TRBJ2-1; possible D gene TRBD2, 5 bases. This CDR3 spans 18 amino acids. Germline CDR1 LNHNV, CDR2 YYDKDF (reference sequence). V shed 0 bases and J shed 0 bases, with 15 bases lying between them. The CDR3 loop is CATSRDLGAVGSYNEQFF. CDR3 coding DNA: TGTGCCACCAGCAGAGATCTCGGAGCGGTGGGCTCCTACAATGAGCAGTTCTTC.

This clonotype was counted ten times or more. V is TRBV7-8 and J is TRBJ1-5, with D uncertain. Germline V gives CDR1 SGHVS, CDR2 FQNEAQ. CDR3 length equals 13 residues. The V end lost 4 bases, the J end lost 4 bases, and 8 bases lay between the germline ends. In DNA, the CDR3 is TGTGCCAGCAGCTCCGAGGAGAATCAGCCCCAGCATTTT. Its translation is CASSSEENQPQHF.